Each of the 8 T cell receptor beta chains below was sequenced from the same sample in a study of control samples from healthy donors and cancer patients. Sequencing was performed with immunoSEQ multiplex PCR; in TCRdb, only in-frame clones are kept and a portion is missing. The table shows around 95,000 clones, with roughly nine tenths occurring only once. Sequencing was carried out using blood. The receptors come from a woman aged 50 to 60 in good health.

This rearrangement joins TRBV19 to TRBJ1-5; TRBD1 aligns across 8 bases. The V gene's germline CDR1 is LNHDA and CDR2 SQIVND (reference sequence). V lost 7 bases to trimming and J lost 0 bases; unmatched junction nucleotides: 5. This CDR3 contains 15 residues. The CDR3 is CASKARGHSNQPQHF. CDR3 DNA: TGTGCCAGTAAAGCCAGGGGGCATAGCAATCAGCCCCAGCATTTT. Combining the CDR3 with reference TRBV19 and TRBJ1-5 gives the whole variable domain DGGITQSPKYLFRKEGQNVTLSCEQNLNHDAMYWYRQDPGQGLRLIYYSQIVNDFQKGDIAEGYSVSREKKESFPLTVTSAQKNPTAFYLCASKARGHSNQPQHFGDGTRLSIL.

The chain links TRBV24-1 to TRBJ2-6, with D tentatively TRBD1 (6 bases). Germline V CDR1 and CDR2: KGHDR, SFDVKD. The CDR3 is 19 amino acids. The V gene lost 3 bases and the J gene lost 1 base, with 18 bases spanning the gap. The CDR3 coding sequence is TGTGCCACCAGTGATCCCCGTAGGGGGAGCCTTTCTGGGGCCAACGTCCTGACTTTC. Amino acids: CATSDPRRGSLSGANVLTF.

The chain's CDR3 is CASRQQGATTNTEAFF. CDR3 in DNA: TGTGCCAGCAGGCAACAGGGGGCGACGACGAACACTGAAGCTTTCTTT. The chain is built from TRBV2 and TRBJ1-1, with TRBD1 identical over 9 bases. V shed 6 bases and J 1 base; nucleotides not matched to a gene: 9. Germline V gene data show CDR1 as SNHLY and CDR2 as FYNNEI. CDR3 length: 16 amino acids.

The chain links TRBV3-1 (or the pseudogene TRBV3-2) to TRBJ1-4, with D perhaps matching TRBD1 (5 bases). The CDR3 spans 14 residues. V was cut by 3 bases and J by 9 bases, with 14 bases left in between. Germline assignment: CDR1 LGHDT and CDR2 YNNKEL (reference sequence). CDR3 loop: CASSQSGRGKKLFF. DNA for the CDR3: TGTGCCAGCAGCCAGTCTGGGAGGGGTAAAAAACTGTTTTTT.

V is TRBV12-5 and J is TRBJ2-2; TRBD1 matches 7 bases. J gave up 7 bases and V 4 bases, and 9 bases lay outside the gene matches. The CDR3 loop spans 15 amino acids. Germline-derived CDR1 and CDR2 are LGHNT and FRNRAP. The CDR3 loop reads CASGSIQQGSGELFF. As DNA, the CDR3 is TGTGCTAGTGGTTCCATACAACAGGGGAGCGGGGAGCTGTTTTTT.

This clone was counted only a few times. The chain uses TRBV18 and TRBJ2-4; 7 bases align to TRBD2. The CDR3 spans 14 residues. Germline-derived CDR1 and CDR2 are KGHSH and LQKENI. The V gene end was trimmed by 3 bases and the J gene end by 1 base; junction bases not matched to a gene: 0. Written as DNA, the CDR3 is TGTGCCAGCTCACCGGGGGGGGCCAAAAACATTCAGTACTTC. It yields the protein CASSPGGAKNIQYF.

The CDR3 region is CAWSVHSLNLYEQYV. The CDR3 DNA is TGTGCCTGGAGTGTACATTCCCTGAACCTCTACGAGCAGTACGTC. This chain links TRBV30 with TRBJ2-7; D is unresolved. V gave up 0 bases and J gave up 3 bases, with 15 bases separating them. Looked up from germline, CDR1 is GTSNPN and CDR2 is SVGIG (reference sequence). The CDR3 is made up of 15 amino acids.

The V gene is TRBV5-5, the J gene TRBJ1-2; D is unclear. The CDR3 has 16 residues. Per germline, CDR1 SGHKS and CDR2 YYEKEE (reference sequence). The V end lost 1 base, the J end lost 4 bases, and 17 bases lay between the germline ends. The CDR3 here is CASSLWAASFLYGYTF. CDR3 DNA sequence: TGTGCCAGCAGCTTGTGGGCAGCGTCATTTCTCTATGGCTACACCTTC.